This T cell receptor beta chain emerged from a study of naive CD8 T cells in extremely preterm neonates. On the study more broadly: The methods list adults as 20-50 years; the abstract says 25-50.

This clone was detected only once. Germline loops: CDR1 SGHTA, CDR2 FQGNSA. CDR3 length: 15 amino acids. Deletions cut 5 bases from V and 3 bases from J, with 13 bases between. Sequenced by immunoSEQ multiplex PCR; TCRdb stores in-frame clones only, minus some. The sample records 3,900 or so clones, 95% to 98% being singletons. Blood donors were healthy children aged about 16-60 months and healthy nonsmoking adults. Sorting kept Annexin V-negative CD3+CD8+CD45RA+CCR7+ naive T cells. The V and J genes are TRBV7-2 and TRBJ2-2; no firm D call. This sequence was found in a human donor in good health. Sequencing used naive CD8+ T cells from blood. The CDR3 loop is CASSEVLVDTGELFF. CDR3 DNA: TGTGCCAGCAGCGAGGTCCTTGTTGACACCGGGGAGCTGTTTTTT.